This entry lists 27 T cell receptor beta chains sequenced from one sample in a study of T cells in Graves' hyperthyroidism and ophthalmopathy. Amplification of TCR beta CDR3 regions was performed using RNA transcripts as template. TCR CDR3 regions were first amplified by RT-PCR with HTBI primers. MiXCR was run by TCRdb on the multiplex PCR reads, yielding one entry per CDR3 protein. Found here are about 610,000 distinct CDR3 sequences, roughly 15% of them singletons; the top ten hold roughly 4.3%. Sequencing was carried out using blood. The receptors stem from a middle-aged woman with Graves' ophthalmopathy.

The sample holds many counts of this clonotype. The rearrangement links TRBV28 to TRBJ2-5, with 7 bases matching TRBD1. CDR3 length equals 14 residues. Germline CDR1 is MDHEN and CDR2 is SYDVKM. Losses at the gene ends were 6 bases for V and 3 bases for J; bases not matched to a gene: 7. The CDR3 coding sequence is TGTGCCAGCAGCATCCGGGACAGTGAAGAGACCCAGTACTTC. This sequence encodes CASSIRDSEETQYF. Complete variable domain (other parts from reference TRBV28 and TRBJ2-5): DVKVTQSSRYLVKRTGEKVFLECVQDMDHENMFWYRQDPGLGLRLIYFSYDVKMKEKGDIPEGYSVSREKKERFSLILESASTNQTSMYLCASSIRDSEETQYFGPGTRLLVL.

In this sample, this clonotype turned up a few times. The CDR3 spells CASSTNPGRQESGANVLTF. As DNA, the CDR3 is TGTGCCAGTAGTACCAACCCTGGGAGGCAGGAGTCTGGGGCCAACGTCCTGACTTTC. This chain links TRBV19 with TRBJ2-6, with TRBD2 as a possible D gene (6 bases). This CDR3 has 19 residues. Looked up from germline, CDR1 is LNHDA and CDR2 is SQIVND (reference sequence). V was trimmed by 4 bases and J by 1 base, leaving 20 bases between them. The whole variable domain, filled in from reference TRBV19 and TRBJ2-6, reads DGGITQSPKYLFRKEGQNVTLSCEQNLNHDAMYWYRQDPGQGLRLIYYSQIVNDFQKGDIAEGYSVSREKKESFPLTVTSAQKNPTAFYLCASSTNPGRQESGANVLTFGAGSRLTVL.

The table lists this clonotype with many counts. This rearrangement joins TRBV27 to TRBJ1-1; D unclear. The V gene's germline CDR1 is MNHEY and CDR2 SMNVEV (reference sequence). CDR3 length: 13 residues. Trimming cost V 2 bases and J 3 bases, with 7 bases left between them. CDR3 region: CASSLVMYTEAFF. For the CDR3, the DNA is TGTGCCAGCAGTTTAGTGATGTACACTGAAGCTTTCTTT.

This clonotype has a count of ten or more. The V and J genes are TRBV20-1 and TRBJ2-2; D uncertain. Between the trimmed V and J ends, which lost 0 bases and 2 bases, there was a span of 4 bases. The V gene's germline CDR1 is DFQATT and CDR2 SNEGSKA (reference sequence). The CDR3 is 13 residues long. CDR3: CSAREPNTGELFF. DNA for the CDR3: TGCAGTGCTAGAGAACCTAACACCGGGGAGCTGTTTTTT.

This clonotype was recorded many times. This sequence joins TRBV6-5 and TRBJ1-1, with a tentative D call TRBD1 (6 bases). Trimming cost V 2 bases and J 5 bases, with 9 bases left between them. CDR1 is MNHEY and CDR2 is SVGAGI in the germline V gene. The CDR3 is made up of 13 amino acids. The CDR3 nucleotides read TGTGCCAGCAGTTACAACAGGGTGACTGAAGCTTTCTTT. This encodes CASSYNRVTEAFF.

There are a few counts of this clonotype. This chain connects TRBV6-1 to TRBJ2-7, with a possible D match to TRBD2 (6 bases). Germline V gene data show CDR1 as MNHNS and CDR2 as SASEGT. The CDR3 sequence is 14 residues long. V was clipped by 7 bases and J by 0 bases, with 13 bases between them. The chain's CDR3 is CASNKRRDSYEQYF. The CDR3 nucleotides read TGTGCCAGCAATAAACGGAGGGACTCCTACGAGCAGTACTTC.

This clonotype has ten or more counts. The chain carries TRBV12-3 or TRBV12-4 and TRBJ1-2; D ambiguous. The V end lost 3 bases, the J end lost 4 bases, and 12 bases lay between the germline ends. The CDR3 spans 14 residues. Here the CDR3 DNA reads TGTGCCAGCAGTTTTGGGGTCGACGCCTATGGCTACACCTTC. It codes for CASSFGVDAYGYTF.

This clonotype was counted many times. The rearrangement links TRBV6-2 or TRBV6-3 to TRBJ1-1; D ambiguous. CDR3 length equals 13 residues. Germline V CDR1 and CDR2: MNHEY, SVGEGT. The V and J ends lost 7 bases and 0 bases respectively, with 9 bases between them. The CDR3 coding sequence is TGTGCCAGCAAAGACCCCATGAACACTGAAGCTTTCTTT. Its translation is CASKDPMNTEAFF.

In its sample, this clonotype was seen many times. CDR3 amino acids: CASRVQGDQPQHF. The DNA of the CDR3 is TGTGCCAGCAGGGTACAGGGGGATCAGCCCCAGCATTTT. The chain joins TRBV6-2 or TRBV6-3 to TRBJ1-5, with 8 nucleotides matching TRBD1. The CDR3 loop spans 13 amino acids. Unmatched junction bases numbered 3, after V lost 6 bases and J lost 5 bases. Germline V gene sequence: CDR1 MNHEY, CDR2 SVGEGT.

This clonotype showed up many times. J is TRBJ1-1 and V is TRBV7-8; D is unclear. The CDR3 is 15 amino acids. V lost 5 bases to trimming and J lost 0 bases, with 13 bases between them. Germline CDR1 reads SGHVS; CDR2 reads FQNEAQ. This CDR3 reads CASSPRLSVNTEAFF. The CDR3 DNA reads TGTGCCAGCAGCCCTCGTCTCTCGGTGAACACTGAAGCTTTCTTT.

This clonotype has a count of ten or more. This chain uses TRBV6-4 with TRBJ2-1; 9 bases are shared with TRBD2. The V gene end was trimmed by 6 bases and the J gene end by 0 bases; junction bases not matched to a gene: 15. The germline gives CDR1 MRHNA, CDR2 SNTAGT. There are 19 residues in the CDR3. This CDR3 is CASRPEGTSRSSSYNEQFF. CDR3 sequence (DNA): TGTGCCAGCAGACCTGAGGGGACTAGCCGTTCAAGCTCCTACAATGAGCAGTTCTTC.

This clonotype was seen a few times. The chain recombines TRBV4-3 with TRBJ2-4; the D is unclear. The CDR3 contains 15 residues. CDR1 is LGHNA, CDR2 YSLEER, per germline. The germline V and J ends were trimmed by 3 bases and 1 base, with 10 bases remaining between them. CDR3 sequence (DNA): TGCGCCAGCAGCCATACTCGGGTCGCCAAAAACATTCAGTACTTC. Protein product: CASSHTRVAKNIQYF.

This clonotype was counted ten times or more. The chain recombines TRBV20-1 with TRBJ1-1, with a tentative D call TRBD1 (5 bases). Germline CDR1 is DFQATT and CDR2 is SNEGSKA (reference sequence). The V and J ends lost 0 bases and 11 bases respectively, with 16 bases between them. The CDR3 covers 13 residues. The CDR3 DNA reads TGCAGTGCTAGAGAGGACAATACCTATGCGGCTTTCTTT. Translation: CSAREDNTYAAFF.

This clonotype was counted ten times or more. The rearrangement links TRBV12-3 or TRBV12-4 to TRBJ2-7; 8 bases line up with TRBD2. This CDR3 is built from 14 residues. V shed 8 bases, J shed 4 bases, and the junction held 10 bases outside the gene matches. The CDR3 reads CASGSAGGQYEQYF. The CDR3 coding sequence is TGTGCCAGCGGTTCGGCGGGAGGACAATACGAGCAGTACTTC.

The genes are TRBV27 and TRBJ1-2; D gene uncertain. V lost 7 bases to trimming and J lost 8 bases, with 11 bases between them. Germline assignment: CDR1 MNHEY and CDR2 SMNVEV (reference sequence). The CDR3 is 11 residues long. CDR3 nucleotides: TGTGCCAGCACCTATGGTGGAGGCTACACCTTC. The encoded protein is CASTYGGGYTF.

In its sample, this clonotype was seen many times. The chain couples TRBV2 to TRBJ1-1; the match to TRBD1 covers 7 bases. The CDR3 extends over 14 amino acids. The V segment lost 7 bases and the J segment 1 base; nucleotides outside the gene matches: 6. The germline CDR1 and CDR2 sequences are SNHLY and FYNNEI. The CDR3 coding sequence is TGTGCCAGCAAACGGTGGACAGGGAACACTGAAGCTTTCTTT. Its protein is CASKRWTGNTEAFF.

There are a few counts of this clonotype. The chain has TRBV6-1 and TRBJ1-1; the D gene is possibly TRBD1 (5 bases). Between the trimmed V and J ends, which lost 3 bases and 5 bases, there was a span of 10 bases. CDR1 MNHNS and CDR2 SASEGT come from the germline V gene. The CDR3 extends over 13 amino acids. The CDR3 nucleotides are TGTGCCAGCAGTGAGCGGGGGTTGACTGAAGCTTTCTTT. Protein sequence: CASSERGLTEAFF.

This clonotype was seen repeatedly, ten times or more. The chain carries TRBV30 and TRBJ2-2, with 7 positions matching TRBD1. The trim removed 5 bases at V and 6 bases at J, leaving 6 bases unmatched. Germline-derived CDR1 and CDR2 are GTSNPN and SVGIG (reference sequence). This CDR3 contains 13 residues. The CDR3: CAWDDRDAGELFF. The CDR3 DNA sequence: TGTGCCTGGGATGACAGGGACGCCGGGGAGCTGTTTTTT. The full variable domain, its missing parts supplied by reference TRBV30 and TRBJ2-2, is SQTIHQWPATLVQPVGSPLSLECTVEGTSNPNLYWYRQAAGRGLQLLFYSVGIGQISSEVPQNLSASRPQDRQFILSSKKLLLSDSGFYLCAWDDRDAGELFFGEGSRLTVL.

This clonotype has ten or more counts. The V call is TRBV6-1, the J call TRBJ1-1; 7 bases are shared with TRBD1. Germline values: CDR1 MNHNS, CDR2 SASEGT. Trimming removed 6 bases from V and 0 bases from J; junction bases left unmatched: 4. The CDR3 runs 14 residues. The CDR3 region is CASRDRTMNTEAFF. The CDR3 bases are TGTGCCAGCAGGGACAGGACAATGAACACTGAAGCTTTCTTT.

This clonotype was found a few times. The rearrangement joins TRBV4-2 to TRBJ2-4, with 12 positions matching TRBD1. The CDR3 is 16 amino acids. V lost 4 bases, J lost 7 bases, and 8 bases stayed unmatched. CDR1 LGHNA and CDR2 YNFKEQ come from the germline V gene. This CDR3 reads CASSLHQGQGANIQYF. The CDR3 DNA sequence: TGTGCCAGCAGCCTCCACCAGGGACAGGGGGCCAACATTCAGTACTTC.

This clonotype came up a few times. The chain is built from TRBV6-5 and TRBJ2-5; D is uncertain. Germline V gene lookup returns CDR1 MNHEY and CDR2 SVGAGI. The CDR3 runs 15 residues. Trimming shortened V by 0 bases and J by 4 bases, and 12 bases separated the two germline ends. CDR3 DNA: TGTGCCAGCAGTTACTCGGGGTTAGACTCAGAGACCCAGTACTTC. As protein: CASSYSGLDSETQYF.

This clonotype was counted ten times or more. The rearrangement uses TRBV10-3 and TRBJ1-1; D is unclear. Germline V gives CDR1 ENHRY, CDR2 SYGVKD. Trimming stripped 4 bases from V and 0 bases from J, with 6 bases between. The CDR3 covers 13 residues. Here the CDR3 DNA reads TGTGCCATCAGTGTCAAAATGAACACTGAAGCTTTCTTT. It yields the protein CAISVKMNTEAFF.

Many counts were recorded for this clonotype. The chain couples TRBV12-3 or TRBV12-4 to TRBJ1-6; perhaps TRBD1 as D (6 bases). Trimming cost V 6 bases and J 10 bases, with 13 bases left between them. The CDR3 loop spans 13 amino acids. The DNA for the CDR3 is TGTGCCAGCAGACAAGGGGGGGGGTCACCCCTCCACTTT. The encoded protein is CASRQGGGSPLHF.

V usage is TRBV30 and J usage is TRBJ2-7; the D is unclear. Germline CDR1 and CDR2: GTSNPN and SVGIG (reference sequence). V lost 1 base and J 3 bases, leaving 10 bases between the germline ends. This CDR3 spans 13 amino acids. The CDR3 DNA follows: TGTGCCTGGAGTGAAAGCACCAACTACGAGCAGTACTTC. Its translation: CAWSESTNYEQYF. The complete variable domain, with remaining parts taken from reference TRBV30 and TRBJ2-7, reads SQTIHQWPATLVQPVGSPLSLECTVEGTSNPNLYWYRQAAGRGLQLLFYSVGIGQISSEVPQNLSASRPQDRQFILSSKKLLLSDSGFYLCAWSESTNYEQYFGPGTRLTVT.

This clonotype has ten or more counts. The chain employs TRBV7-8 and TRBJ2-5; D tentatively fits TRBD1 or TRBD2 (5 bases each). The CDR3 sequence is 15 residues long. The germline V and J ends were trimmed by 4 bases and 1 base, with 13 bases remaining between them. Per the germline V gene, CDR1 is SGHVS and CDR2 is FQNEAQ. The CDR3 here is CASSSQTGPQETQYF. CDR3 sequence (DNA): TGTGCCAGCAGCTCACAGACGGGGCCCCAAGAGACCCAGTACTTC.

This clonotype was counted between two and nine times. The V gene is TRBV5-1, the J gene TRBJ2-7; TRBD2 matches at 10 bases. The germline gives CDR1 SGHRS, CDR2 YFSETQ. This CDR3 region has 14 residues. J lost 5 bases, V lost 2 bases, and 4 bases had no gene match. The CDR3 region is CASSFLAGVNEQYF. The CDR3 bases are TGCGCCAGCAGCTTCCTAGCGGGAGTGAACGAGCAGTACTTC.

This clonotype has more than one count but fewer than ten. A read error may be the cause here, since a much bigger clone is one base away. The chain recombines TRBV12-3 or TRBV12-4 with TRBJ2-7, with D unclear. CDR3 length: 13 amino acids. The CDR3 sequence: CASSSAASYGQYF. In DNA, the CDR3 is TGTGCCAGCAGTTCGGCAGCCTCCTACGGGCAGTACTTC.